These 15 T cell receptor beta chains came from one sample sequenced in a study of OX40 agonist ivuxolimab in advanced cancers. Some clones are missing from TCRdb's copy, which holds only in-frame ones; the method was immunoSEQ multiplex PCR. The table has about 82,000 clones, 85% seen once; the top ten hold roughly 0.22%. The material was CD4+ or CD8+ T cells sorted from blood, obtained in a trial of the OX40 agonist ivuxolimab. The origin of the receptors is an adult with an advanced solid tumor such as melanoma, head and neck, liver or kidney cancer.

This clone showed up just once. The chain links TRBV10-3 to TRBJ2-7; TRBD1 might be the D (6 bases). The V gene lost 3 bases and the J gene lost 7 bases, with 10 bases spanning the gap. Germline V CDR1 and CDR2: ENHRY, SYGVKD. The CDR3 has 12 amino acids. This CDR3 reads CAISERGQEQYV. The CDR3 DNA follows: TGTGCCATCAGTGAAAGGGGACAAGAGCAGTACGTC.

The chain links TRBV4-3 to TRBJ2-1; maybe TRBD1 (6 bases). This CDR3 is built from 18 residues. CDR1 LGHNA and CDR2 YSLEER come from the germline V gene. The V end lost 0 bases, the J end lost 4 bases, and 19 bases lay between the germline ends. CDR3 in DNA: TGCGCCAGCAGCCAAGACGGCAAGCCGGGACACAATTACAATGAGCAGTTCTTC. Protein sequence: CASSQDGKPGHNYNEQFF.

The chain has TRBV28 and TRBJ2-6, with TRBD1 matching over 7 bases. V shed 2 bases and J 2 bases; nucleotides not matched to a gene: 0. There are 15 residues in the CDR3. Germline V gives CDR1 MDHEN, CDR2 SYDVKM. The CDR3 region has the DNA TGTGCCAGCAGTTTACAGGGGGCTGGGGCCAACGTCCTGACTTTC. It is translated as CASSLQGAGANVLTF. The whole variable domain, filled in from reference TRBV28 and TRBJ2-6, reads DVKVTQSSRYLVKRTGEKVFLECVQDMDHENMFWYRQDPGLGLRLIYFSYDVKMKEKGDIPEGYSVSREKKERFSLILESASTNQTSMYLCASSLQGAGANVLTFGAGSRLTVL.

This chain joins TRBV27 and TRBJ1-3, with 7 positions matching TRBD1. Trimming cost V 6 bases and J 0 bases; bases outside gene matches: 11. The CDR3 covers 17 residues. Germline CDR1 is MNHEY and CDR2 is SMNVEV (reference sequence). Here the CDR3 reads CASSPIYRGGSGNTIYF. The CDR3 region has the DNA TGTGCCAGCAGCCCTATCTACAGGGGCGGCTCTGGAAACACCATATATTTT.

This sequence joins TRBV27 and TRBJ1-2; 11 nucleotides match TRBD1. The CDR3 consists of 17 residues. The germline V gene encodes CDR1 MNHEY and CDR2 SMNVEV (reference sequence). Losses at the gene ends were 6 bases for V and 6 bases for J; bases not matched to a gene: 15. Written as DNA, the CDR3 is TGTGCCAGCAGCCGATCCGGGACAGGGGGTCTTTCGCATGGCTACACCTTC. Translated, it gives CASSRSGTGGLSHGYTF.

The chain combines TRBV7-8 with TRBJ2-7; TRBD2 matches at 9 bases. From germline, CDR1 is SGHVS and CDR2 FQNEAQ. The CDR3 runs to 16 residues. J gave up 6 bases and V 8 bases, and 17 bases lay outside the gene matches. CDR3 sequence reads: CASQSGGAGGVFEQYF. DNA of the CDR3: TGTGCCAGCCAATCGGGGGGAGCGGGAGGAGTGTTCGAGCAGTACTTC.

This sequence joins TRBV5-1 and TRBJ1-1; the D gene is possibly TRBD1 (6 bases). The length of the CDR3 is 15 residues. CDR1 SGHRS and CDR2 YFSETQ come from the germline V gene. The ends were cut back, 4 bases at V and 0 bases at J, with 13 bases in the middle. The CDR3 here is CASSQGTSMNTEAFF. The CDR3, as DNA: TGCGCCAGCAGCCAGGGGACAAGCATGAACACTGAAGCTTTCTTT.

CDR3 bases: TGTGCCAGCAGTTCCAGGACTAATGAGCAGTTCTTC. Translation gives CASSSRTNEQFF. The chain carries TRBV6-6 and TRBJ2-1; D possibly corresponds to TRBD2 (5 bases). This CDR3 is 12 amino acids long. Germline V gene sequence: CDR1 MNHNY, CDR2 SVGAGI (reference sequence). V shed 4 bases and J shed 7 bases, with 8 bases lying between them.

V is TRBV28 and J is TRBJ1-4; weak D call: TRBD1 (6 bases). This CDR3 contains 15 residues. The V gene lost 5 bases and the J gene lost 6 bases, with 16 bases spanning the gap. Germline CDR1 MDHEN, CDR2 SYDVKM. The CDR3 sequence is CASSGGGTGDEKLFF. The CDR3 coding sequence is TGTGCCAGCAGTGGGGGCGGGACGGGAGATGAAAAACTGTTTTTT.

This clone was found once. Mismatch with germline at one junction end may stem from a read error. This chain links TRBV5-1 with TRBJ2-6; the D gene could be TRBD1 or TRBD2 (6 bases each). This CDR3 has 18 amino acids. CDR1 SGHRS and CDR2 YFSETQ come from the germline V gene. CDR3 protein: CASSFLTGAYSGANVPTF. The CDR3 DNA is TGCGCCAGCAGCTTTCTGACGGGGGCCTACTCTGGGGCCAACGTCCCGACTTTC.

The chain is built from TRBV5-1 and TRBJ2-3, with TRBD1 identical over 8 bases. The CDR3 sequence is 18 residues long. Germline-derived CDR1 and CDR2 are SGHRS and YFSETQ. Losses at the gene ends were 0 bases for V and 4 bases for J; bases not matched to a gene: 13. The CDR3 protein is CASSLGVGTGPTADTQYF. The CDR3 coding sequence is TGCGCCAGCAGCTTGGGGGTGGGGACAGGTCCCACAGCAGATACGCAGTATTTT. The whole variable domain, remainder taken from reference TRBV5-1 and TRBJ2-3, is KAGVTQTPRYLIKTRGQQVTLSCSPISGHRSVSWYQQTPGQGLQFLFEYFSETQRNKGNFPGRFSGRQFSNSRSEMNVSTLELGDSALYLCASSLGVGTGPTADTQYFGPGTRLTVL.

The chain has TRBV18 and TRBJ1-3; no firm D call. V dropped 4 bases and J dropped 0 bases, with 4 bases sitting between them. The germline CDR1 and CDR2 sequences are KGHSH and LQKENI. The CDR3 spans 13 residues. The CDR3 bases are TGTGCCAGCTCACAAGGCTCTGGAAACACCATATATTTT. It is translated as CASSQGSGNTIYF.

This rearrangement joins TRBV20-1 to TRBJ2-7; D gene unclear. Germline V gene lookup returns CDR1 DFQATT and CDR2 SNEGSKA (reference sequence). This CDR3 is 11 amino acids long. The CDR3 DNA sequence: TGCGGAACGTCCGGTCAGTACGAGCAGTACTTC. This encodes CGTSGQYEQYF.

This rearrangement joins TRBV29-1 to TRBJ2-2, with a possible D match to TRBD1 (8 bases). CDR1 SQVTM and CDR2 ANQGSEA come from the germline V gene. Trimming shortened V by 1 base and J by 1 base, and 16 bases separated the two germline ends. The CDR3 length is 17 residues. Here the CDR3 reads CSVEVGRGTGNTGELFF. In nucleotides, the CDR3 is TGCAGCGTTGAAGTTGGGAGGGGGACAGGGAACACCGGGGAGCTGTTTTTT.

The V gene is TRBV7-9, the J gene TRBJ2-5, with D hard to call. The end of the DNA is better explained by TRBJ2-7, so the J call may be wrong. Germline loops: CDR1 SEHNR, CDR2 FQNEAQ (reference sequence). The CDR3 has 13 amino acids. In DNA form, the CDR3 reads TGTGCCAGCGCAGCTGTAGCCAGCTACGAGCAGTACTTC. This encodes CASAAVASYEQYF.